This TCR beta chain was sequenced for a study of T cell repertoires in cytomegalovirus infection. Study as a whole: Evidence of both CMV infection and a matching HLA type came from public TCR beta signatures. Study outcomes and limitations: Summed public TCR beta family frequency identified CMV carriers bearing the relevant HLA. The response measured ex vivo was dominated by TCR beta clonotypes (HLA-C-restricted and CMV-specific).

The CDR3 extends over 18 amino acids. V was shortened by 3 bases and J by 1 base, with 19 bases between the two germline ends. TCRdb processed the reads anew with MiXCR; each CDR3 protein has one entry. Here the sample spans around 280,000 distinct CDR3 sequences, approximately 10% being singletons. This clonotype was observed at least ten times. Its antigen is not known. This sequence joins TRBV12-3 or TRBV12-4 and TRBJ1-5; possibly TRBD1 for D (6 bases). The receptor was isolated from a human donor in good health (CMV status not recorded). Some clones in this sample may be carry-over from other donors' samples. Sequenced material: PBMCs. The CDR3 here is CASSFEGQTYGSNQPQHF. The CDR3 DNA reads TGTGCCAGCAGTTTCGAGGGACAAACATATGGAAGCAATCAGCCCCAGCATTTT.